These 10 T cell receptor beta chains share one sample of origin, sequenced in a study of blood T cell repertoires in COVID-19. Only in-frame clones appear in the TCRdb table, and some are missing; sequencing was by immunoSEQ multiplex PCR. The repertoire has about 220,000 clones, about 80% of them found once; the top ten carry roughly 4.8%. Sequencing was done on a sample of PBMCs or T cells enriched from blood (not recorded which). The source is a woman aged 50 to 60 who had been exposed to COVID-19.

This chain connects TRBV4-3 to TRBJ1-5; D is unclear. Germline lookup yields CDR1 LGHNA and CDR2 YSLEER. The CDR3 has 16 residues. V was shortened by 0 bases and J by 1 base, with 10 bases between the two germline ends. CDR3 coding DNA: TGCGCCAGCAGCCAAGAAGCAGGATCGAGCAATCAGCCCCAGCATTTT. Its translation: CASSQEAGSSNQPQHF.

This sequence joins TRBV9 and TRBJ1-5; D may be TRBD1 (6 bases). The CDR3 is 13 residues long. V dropped 4 bases and J dropped 5 bases, with 10 bases sitting between them. CDR1 is SGDLS, CDR2 YYNGEE, per germline. The CDR3 DNA is TGTGCCAGCAGCCAGGGGACGGATCAGCCCCAGCATTTT. Amino acid sequence: CASSQGTDQPQHF.

This chain links TRBV28 with TRBJ2-5, with a possible D match to TRBD2 (7 bases). CDR1 is MDHEN and CDR2 is SYDVKM in the germline V gene. CDR3 length: 16 residues. Trimming stripped 6 bases from V and 2 bases from J, with 19 bases between. The DNA of the CDR3 is TGTGCCAGCAGCGAGCCCGGGGGGCGAGATCAAGAGACCCAGTACTTC. Protein product: CASSEPGGRDQETQYF.

Worth noting for this clone: Other DNA sequences from this sample encode an identical CDR3 as well. The CDR3 bases are TGTGCCAGCAGCCGAGGGTCCAACACTGAAGCTTTCTTT. It codes for CASSRGSNTEAFF. The chain has TRBV7-3 and TRBJ1-1; D call uncertain. This CDR3 has 13 amino acids. Germline V lookup: CDR1 SGHTA, CDR2 FQGTGA. The germline V and J ends were trimmed by 5 bases and 2 bases, with 9 bases remaining between them.

The rearrangement joins TRBV4-1 to TRBJ1-5, with D perhaps matching TRBD1 (6 bases). There are 15 residues in the CDR3. V was shortened by 5 bases and J by 4 bases, with 15 bases between the two germline ends. The V gene's germline CDR1 is MGHRA and CDR2 YSYEKL. The CDR3 nucleotides are TGCGCCAGCAGCAAGCCGGACAGCCGGAATCAGCCCCAGCATTTT. Its protein is CASSKPDSRNQPQHF.

The rearrangement joins TRBV27 to TRBJ1-6; possible D gene TRBD1, 6 bases. The CDR3 contains 15 residues. The ends were cut back, 4 bases at V and 10 bases at J, with 17 bases in the middle. CDR1 is MNHEY and CDR2 is SMNVEV in the germline V gene (reference sequence). The CDR3 here is CASSSRQVFGSPLHF. The CDR3 DNA follows: TGTGCCAGCAGTTCGAGACAGGTCTTTGGCTCACCCCTCCACTTT.

The rearrangement links TRBV18 to TRBJ1-5, with a tentative D call TRBD1 (5 bases). The V end was cut by 5 bases, the J end by 9 bases, with 17 bases between. Looked up from germline, CDR1 is KGHSH and CDR2 is LQKENI. CDR3 length equals 14 residues. CDR3 coding DNA: TGTGCCAGCTCAGTCAATGGAGGGGCTATGCCCCAGCATTTT. Protein sequence: CASSVNGGAMPQHF.

This clone was counted between two and nine times. This chain joins TRBV12-3 or TRBV12-4 and TRBJ1-2; D is perhaps TRBD1 (5 bases). CDR3 length: 13 amino acids. The V end lost 4 bases, the J end lost 2 bases, and 8 bases lay between the germline ends. CDR3 in amino acids: CASSSSGNYGYTF. DNA for the CDR3: TGTGCCAGCAGTTCGTCAGGGAACTATGGCTACACCTTC.

The chain is built from TRBV30 and TRBJ2-3; TRBD2 agrees at 8 bases. This CDR3 region has 13 residues. Germline lookup yields CDR1 GTSNPN and CDR2 SVGIG (reference sequence). The J segment lost 3 bases and the V segment lost 5 bases, leaving 4 bases of the junction unmatched. CDR3 in DNA: TGTGCCTGGGGCGGGGGGACTACAGATACGCAGTATTTT. This translates into CAWGGGTTDTQYF.

CDR3 nucleotide sequence: TGTGCCAGCAGCTTGGATTTGGGCCAGCGGGCGAAGCAGTTCTTC. It translates to CASSLDLGQRAKQFF. V usage is TRBV7-2 and J usage is TRBJ2-1; D may be TRBD2 (6 bases). Germline-derived CDR1 and CDR2 are SGHTA and FQGNSA. Trimming removed 3 bases at V and 11 bases at J, with 20 bases between. This CDR3 is built from 15 residues.